This record concerns one TCR beta chain sequence. Its matching antigen is unknown. A heparinised blood draw that averaged around 0.12 L was obtained once from each donor. This sample stems from a study of beta chain features in type 1 diabetes. Across the study: Investigators examined roughly 99,000,000 sorted cells across all samples. General study findings and limits: Shorter TCRB CDR3s, moderately but significantly so, were found in Type 1 diabetes patients in all four CD4+ subsets.

The entirety of the isolated RNA underwent reverse transcription, so expressed TCRB transcripts were sequenced. About 3.6 million reads on average were seen across naive, central memory and regulatory T cell samples. The protocol was immunoSEQ multiplex PCR, while the TCRdb copy is restricted to in-frame clones and leaves out a portion. The sample shows about 150,000 clones, approximately 10% of them seen only once. Losses at the gene ends were 3 bases for V and 7 bases for J; bases not matched to a gene: 14. Germline V gives CDR1 LNHNV, CDR2 YYDKDF (reference sequence). CDR3 length: 17 residues. The chain links TRBV15 to TRBJ2-1, with 8 nucleotides matching TRBD2. The sample was central memory CD4+ T cells from blood. The receptor was isolated from a man aged 30 to 39 with type 1 diabetes. CDR3 nucleotides: TGTGCCACCAGCAGTTCACCCCGTCGGGGGGGCACAAATGAGCAGTTCTTC. It is translated as CATSSSPRRGGTNEQFF.